This TCR beta chain was profiled in a study of regulatory T cells in long-lasting Graves disease. Study-wide background: Antithyroid drugs had been taken by newly diagnosed Graves' patients for under 3 months. Study results and limitations: Persistent disease preferred TRBV28, TRBJ1-2 and TRBJ2-5.

Time point noted: newly diagnosed GD, antithyroid drugs for less than 3 months. Scientists built the TCR library using RNA that was extracted from PBMCs. TCR beta libraries were built with iRepertoire HTBI primers and Arm-PCR of CDR3 regions. TCRdb re-called the multiplex PCR reads with MiXCR, one entry per CDR3 protein. The repertoire holds approximately 560,000 distinct CDR3 sequences, roughly a sixth seen once, with about 12% in the top ten. There are many counts of this clonotype. The antigen is undetermined. This CDR3 comprises 12 residues. V lost 9 bases and J 1 base, leaving 5 bases between the germline ends. In germline, CDR1 is KGHDR, CDR2 SFDVKD. These data were also reused for a study on T cells in Graves' hyperthyroidism and ophthalmopathy.

This sample comprised peripheral blood mononuclear cells (PBMCs), obtained at new diagnosis, from a patient treated with antithyroid drugs. The receptor comes from a man aged 18 to 35 with Graves disease. This rearrangement joins TRBV24-1 to TRBJ2-2; D uncertain. This CDR3 is CATSGNTGELFF. The CDR3 coding sequence is TGTGCCACCTCGGGGAACACCGGGGAGCTGTTTTTT.